The rows below give T cell receptor beta chains drawn from one sample of a study of OX40 agonist ivuxolimab in advanced cancers. TCRdb's copy holds only in-frame clones and misses some; the assay was immunoSEQ multiplex PCR. This table has fewer than 100,000 clones, around 83% appearing once. Specimen: CD4+ or CD8+ T cells sorted from blood, collected in a trial of the OX40 agonist ivuxolimab. Receptors originate from an adult with an advanced solid tumor such as melanoma, head and neck, liver or kidney cancer. CDR3s leave out the opening cysteine and the closing phenylalanine or tryptophan.

v_gene	CDR3aa
TRBV5-3	ARSLLGPLH
TRBV4-1	ASSQEGSGVWYGYT
TRBV5-1	ASSSSGIPYSTDTQY
TRBV19	ASSRGGLLSDTQY
TRBV30	AWGTGVDEKLF
TRBV7-9	ASSLLDRYEQY
TRBV30	AWNRGAGNTIY
TRBV6-1	ASNQGGDQPQH
TRBV9	ASSVGRRGEAGAGTDTQY
TRBV5-4	ASSSKMAGGETQY
TRBV11-3	ASSLTGVEQF
TRBV9	ASSVRDTLSPLH
TRBV6-5	ASSYNGGQPQH
TRBV6-5	ASRDRADTQY
TRBV30	AWSPLWGGYT
TRBV18	ASSPLRFVTGNEQF
TRBV19	ASSNPSTGWGSPLH
TRBV4-1	ASSQEERSPGREQY
TRBV30	AWSSRRARGYNEQF
TRBV9	ASSVGLDSYEQY
TRBV4-3	ASSQVRNTEAF
TRBV9	ASSVGPSGGGEETQY
TRBV5-4	ASSSRHDPNEKLF
TRBV6-1	ASSLQGQIYEQY